The rows below give T cell receptor beta chains drawn from one sample of a study of cytomegalovirus exposure and HLA in healthy donors. Produced via immunoSEQ multiplex PCR; TCRdb's table is partial and in-frame only. The table has some 190,000 clones, about 81% seen once; the top ten hold more than 1.5%. The material sequenced was PBMCs. The receptors were sampled from a man between 40 and 49 years old in good health and CMV-seronegative. Both conserved end residues are trimmed from each CDR3. Size is stated for part of the rows, as once, few or many counts, or as a class when the clone is expanded.

V gene	J gene	clone size	CDR3 protein
TRBV20-1	TRBJ1-1	NA	SAIYSTEAF
TRBV30	TRBJ2-7	NA	AWSALGQGASYEQY
TRBV6-5	TRBJ2-1	NA	ASSYWGTSNNEQF
TRBV5-4	TRBJ1-1	NA	ASSLRGNTEAF
TRBV6-5	TRBJ2-3	NA	ASSPGFYTDTQY
TRBV6-1	TRBJ1-2	NA	ASSVKPGPSYGYT
TRBV7-9	TRBJ2-1	NA	ASSLAVLDTYNEQF
TRBV5-4	TRBJ1-2	NA	ASVRGGDGYT
TRBV4-1	TRBJ1-3	NA	ASSQPREGGGNTIY
TRBV30	TRBJ1-4	NA	AWGSGQPGEKLF
TRBV15	TRBJ2-5	NA	ATSRDDSSGETQY
TRBV28	TRBJ2-7	NA	ASMTAADRGRDEQY
TRBV6-1	TRBJ1-5	NA	ASSDRFLNQPQH
TRBV4-1	TRBJ2-7	NA	ASSQDPRYEQY
TRBV7-2	TRBJ2-1	NA	ASSRAGGPNEQF
TRBV30	TRBJ2-3	NA	AWSVRGTSGSTDTQY
TRBV14	TRBJ2-1	few	ASSLRLAGPVYNEQF
TRBV28	TRBJ2-2	few	ASSLLRGGPGELF
TRBV9	TRBJ2-1	NA	ASSKIGGYNEQF
TRBV5-1	TRBJ2-5	NA	ASSLGSGQGFRETQY
TRBV9	TRBJ1-6	NA	ASSATGLGSPLH